This TCR beta chain appears in the sequencing data of a study of siplizumab effects on memory and regulatory T cells. Overall study findings and caveats: Unstimulated naive T cells seemed to show more diversity than memory cells did, and they also seemed to be among the major contributors to the alloresponse.

The data were produced by immunoSEQ multiplex PCR, yet TCRdb's version contains in-frame clones alone and is incomplete. The sample carries about 87,000 clones, 90% recorded once. Regarding this clone: Its antigen is as yet unknown.

Germline-derived CDR1 and CDR2 are MNHEY and SVGAGI. CDR3 size: 11 residues. V shed 7 bases and J shed 5 bases, with 9 bases lying between them. The V gene is TRBV6-5, the J gene TRBJ2-7, with D unresolved. Sample: CD4+ T cells sorted from blood. The receptor was isolated from a human donor in good health. CDR3 sequence reads: CASINVHEQYF. DNA for the CDR3: TGTGCCAGCATTAACGTCCACGAGCAGTACTTC.